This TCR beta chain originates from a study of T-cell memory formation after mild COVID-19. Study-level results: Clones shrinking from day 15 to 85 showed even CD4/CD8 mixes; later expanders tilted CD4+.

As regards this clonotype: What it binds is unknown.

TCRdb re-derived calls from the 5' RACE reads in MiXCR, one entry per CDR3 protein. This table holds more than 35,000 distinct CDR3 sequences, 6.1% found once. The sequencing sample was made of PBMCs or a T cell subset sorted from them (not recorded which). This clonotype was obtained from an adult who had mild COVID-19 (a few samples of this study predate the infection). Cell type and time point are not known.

CDR3 sequence reads: CASSPGYLEKLFF. The CDR3 DNA is TGTGCCAGCAGCCCGGGATACTTAGAAAAACTGTTTTTT. The chain carries TRBV7-2 and TRBJ1-4; D not resolved. V was pared by 5 bases and J by 8 bases, with 12 bases between. CDR3 size: 13 residues. Germline V gives CDR1 SGHTA, CDR2 FQGNSA. The full variable domain, with the rest looked up from reference TRBV7-2 and TRBJ1-4, is GAGVSQSPSNKVTEKGKDVELRCDPISGHTALYWYRQSLGQGLEFLIYFQGNSAPDKSGLPSDRFSAERTGGSVSTLTIQRTQQEDSAVYLCASSPGYLEKLFFGSGTQLSVL.